A selection of T cell receptor beta chains follows, all from one sample in a study of T cells in Graves' hyperthyroidism and ophthalmopathy. From the multiplex PCR reads, TCRdb called clonotypes with MiXCR, one entry per CDR3 protein. This sample has hundreds of thousands of distinct CDR3 sequences; over 35% occur once, and the top ten carry 8% to 9%. Sequenced: blood. These receptors all come from a young man with Graves' hyperthyroidism. Each CDR3 is given with its conserved first and last residue. The order of the fields is CDR3 length, J gene, V gene, clone size, D gene, CDR3 protein, CDR3 DNA. A D gene is named only where the DNA matches it firmly. Clone size is stated in some rows and not others, as once, few, many or a class when expanded.

15 TRBJ2-2 TRBV2 NA NA CASSLWPANTGELFF TGTGCCAGCAGTTTATGGCCGGCGAACACCGGGGAGCTGTTTTTT
14 TRBJ2-7 TRBV9 once TRBD1 CASSITDRASEQHF TGTGCCAGCAGCATTACCGACAGGGCGAGCGAGCAGCACTTC
13 TRBJ1-1 TRBV29-1 many TRBD1 CSVTGAYDTEAFF TGCAGCGTTACAGGGGCGTACGACACTGAAGCTTTCTTT
13 TRBJ1-1 TRBV20-1 few NA CSARGIGQYEAFF TGCAGTGCTAGAGGAATAGGACAGTATGAAGCTTTCTTT
12 TRBJ2-7 TRBV29-1 many NA CSVGAVSYEQYF TGCAGCGTGGGGGCCGTCTCCTACGAGCAGTACTTC
17 TRBJ2-2 TRBV7-3 NA TRBD1 CASSPDRDRSNTGELFF TGTGCCAGCAGCCCGGACAGGGATCGGTCGAACACCGGGGAGCTGTTTTTT
13 TRBJ1-5 TRBV19 NA TRBD1 CASGQGVYQPQHF TGTGCCAGTGGACAGGGGGTTTATCAGCCCCAGCATTTT
14 TRBJ1-2 TRBV10-3 NA NA CAISEGGGRRGYTF TGTGCCATCAGTGAAGGCGGCGGGAGGAGAGGCTACACCTTC
13 TRBJ1-1 TRBV6-1 NA NA CASRDPLNTEAFF TGTGCCAGCAGGGACCCACTGAACACTGAAGCTTTCTTT
13 TRBJ2-2 TRBV5-1 NA NA CASNLMLGGELFF TGCGCCAGCAACTTGATGCTGGGCGGGGAGCTGTTTTTT
15 TRBJ1-5 TRBV2 many NA CASSEAAGRNQPQHF TGTGCCAGCAGTGAAGCGGCAGGCCGCAATCAGCCCCAGCATTTT
15 TRBJ2-5 TRBV24-1 many TRBD1 CATSDSDRGGETQYF TGTGCCACCAGTGACTCGGACAGGGGTGGAGAGACCCAGTACTTC
13 TRBJ1-5 TRBV10-1 few NA CASSEKSGQPQHF TGCGCCAGCAGTGAGAAATCCGGCCAGCCCCAGCATTTT
12 TRBJ1-1 TRBV29-1 NA TRBD1 CSVETGITEAFF TGCAGCGTTGAGACAGGGATAACTGAAGCTTTCTTT
14 TRBJ1-3 TRBV9 few NA CASRSTGSGNTIYF TGTGCCAGCAGGTCGACGGGATCTGGAAACACCATATATTTT
16 TRBJ2-2 TRBV7-2 NA TRBD2 CASSFSGGANTGELFF TGTGCCAGCAGCTTTAGCGGGGGAGCGAACACCGGGGAGCTGTTTTTT
16 TRBJ1-4 TRBV7-2 NA NA CASSLGPETGNEKLFF TGTGCCAGCAGCTTAGGCCCCGAGACGGGTAATGAAAAACTGTTTTTT
15 TRBJ1-1 TRBV7-9 once NA CASSQLETANTEAFF TGCGCCAGCAGCCAATTAGAGACGGCTAACACTGAAGCTTTCTTT
14 TRBJ1-2 TRBV9 many TRBD1 CASSGTGLNYGYTF TGTGCCAGCAGCGGGACAGGCTTGAACTATGGCTACACCTTC
16 TRBJ2-5 TRBV7-9 NA NA CASSQDGATGRETQYF TGTGCCAGCAGCCAAGATGGGGCCACAGGGAGAGAGACCCAGTACTTC
13 TRBJ2-7 TRBV4-1 few NA CASSQGLEGEQYF TGCGCCAGCAGCCAAGGGTTGGAGGGCGAGCAGTACTTC
13 TRBJ1-4 TRBV7-9 many NA CASSSSPNEKLFF TGTGCCAGCAGCTCGTCCCCGAATGAAAAACTGTTTTTT
13 TRBJ1-3 TRBV4-1 NA NA CASSPDMADTIYF TGCGCCAGCAGCCCAGATATGGCCGACACCATATATTTT
17 TRBJ2-5 TRBV15 NA NA CATSRERTRGEQETQYF TGTGCCACCAGCAGAGAAAGGACAAGGGGGGAACAAGAGACCCAGTACTTC
14 TRBJ1-6 TRBV14 NA NA CASSHLELNSPLHF TGTGCCAGCAGCCATCTAGAACTTAATTCACCCCTCCACTTT
12 TRBJ2-7 TRBV12-3/TRBV12-4 NA NA CASSHTPPEQYF TGTGCCAGCAGCCATACCCCACCCGAGCAGTACTTC
12 TRBJ1-2 TRBV19 NA NA CASSISEYGYTF TGTGCCAGTAGTATCTCGGAATATGGCTACACCTTC
14 TRBJ1-5 TRBV7-4 many NA CASSLPTGNQPQHF TGTGCCAGCAGCCTGCCGACCGGCAATCAGCCCCAGCATTTT
14 TRBJ1-1 TRBV20-1 NA NA CSASGSGRAAEAFF TGCAGTGCTAGTGGGTCGGGAAGGGCGGCTGAAGCTTTCTTT
15 TRBJ2-7 TRBV6-5 few NA CASSYSSGRTEEQYF TGTGCCAGCAGTTACTCGTCCGGCAGAACAGAGGAGCAGTACTTC
14 TRBJ1-6 TRBV4-1 few TRBD1 CASSQDNDRAALHF TGCGCCAGCAGCCAAGACAACGACAGGGCCGCCCTCCACTTT
17 TRBJ1-6 TRBV7-8 few NA CASSSHSSIASDSPLHF TGTGCCAGCAGCTCCCATTCCTCTATAGCCTCTGATTCACCCCTCCACTTT
17 TRBJ1-4 TRBV7-9 NA TRBD1 CASSLQGAGGPREKLFF TGTGCCAGCAGCTTACAGGGGGCCGGCGGCCCTCGGGAAAAACTGTTTTTT
10 TRBJ1-2 TRBV20-1 NA NA CSATWGGYTF TGCAGTGCGACGTGGGGGGGCTACACCTTC
18 TRBJ2-7 TRBV24-1 NA NA CATTSWQGGDKSSYEQYF TGTGCCACCACCTCCTGGCAGGGCGGGGACAAAAGCTCCTACGAGCAGTACTTC
17 TRBJ2-7 TRBV7-9 NA TRBD1 CASSVEREDRGVYEQYF TGTGCCAGCAGCGTTGAACGGGAGGACAGGGGCGTATACGAGCAGTACTTC
13 TRBJ1-2 TRBV7-8 many NA CASSPKRLGGYTF TGTGCCAGCAGCCCTAAACGACTCGGAGGCTACACCTTC
12 TRBJ2-2 TRBV7-7 many NA CATFRGTGELFF TGTGCTACCTTCCGGGGCACCGGGGAGCTGTTTTTT
14 TRBJ2-5 TRBV7-9 NA NA CASSLESSQETQYF TGTGCCAGCAGCTTAGAAAGTTCCCAAGAGACCCAGTACTTC
12 TRBJ1-1 TRBV29-1 many NA CSVDGQGTEAFF TGCAGCGTTGATGGGCAGGGCACTGAAGCTTTCTTT
14 TRBJ1-1 TRBV29-1 many NA CSGSGALGYTEAFF TGCAGCGGCTCAGGGGCCCTAGGGTACACTGAAGCTTTCTTT
13 TRBJ1-1 TRBV7-9 many NA CASSRVANTEAFF TGTGCCAGCAGCAGAGTAGCAAACACTGAAGCTTTCTTT
13 TRBJ2-2 TRBV9 many NA CASSPQGTGELFF TGTGCCAGCAGCCCCCAGGGGACCGGGGAGCTGTTTTTT
15 TRBJ2-2 TRBV9 few TRBD1 CASSFDRGQAGELFF TGTGCCAGCAGCTTCGACAGGGGGCAGGCCGGGGAGCTGTTTTTT
12 TRBJ1-1 TRBV20-1 NA NA CSAPYTEGLAFF TGCAGTGCTCCCTACACCGAGGGCTTGGCTTTCTTT